Listed below are T cell receptor beta chains from one sample, sequenced in a study of cytomegalovirus exposure and HLA in healthy donors. TCRdb keeps only in-frame clones here, not all; method: immunoSEQ multiplex PCR. The data show under 200,000 clones, about four fifths seen once. Material: PBMCs. Receptors were obtained from a middle-aged man in good health and CMV-seropositive. The CDR3 runs from the conserved cysteine through the conserved F or W. A D gene is named only where the DNA matches it firmly.

TRBV18	-	TRBJ1-2	CASSPENYGYTF	TGTGCCAGCTCACCGGAGAACTATGGCTACACCTTC
TRBV5-6	-	TRBJ2-1	CASSPAGLIVYHEQFF	TGTGCCAGCAGCCCGGCGGGACTTATAGTATATCATGAGCAGTTCTTC
TRBV5-3	TRBD2	TRBJ2-3	CARSLSAGADTQYF	TGTGCCAGAAGCTTGTCGGCGGGAGCAGATACGCAGTATTTT
TRBV5-4	-	TRBJ2-3	CASSLWQGLTFRDTQYF	TGTGCCAGCAGCTTGTGGCAGGGTTTAACATTCAGAGATACGCAGTATTTT
TRBV28	-	TRBJ1-3	CASSLGQAGNTIYF	TGTGCCAGCAGTTTAGGGCAGGCTGGAAACACCATATATTTT
TRBV10-1	-	TRBJ1-4	CATRVEEGGKLFF	TGCGCCACACGGGTGGAGGAAGGAGGAAAACTGTTTTTT
TRBV7-6	-	TRBJ2-2	CASSYEASPTGELFF	TGTGCCAGCAGCTACGAGGCTAGTCCCACCGGGGAGCTGTTTTTT
TRBV28	-	TRBJ1-2	CASSLPGRENGYTF	TGTGCCAGCAGTCTACCGGGACGGGAGAATGGCTACACCTTC
TRBV5-5	TRBD1	TRBJ1-1	CASSFGTVNTEAFF	TGTGCCAGCAGCTTTGGGACAGTGAACACTGAAGCTTTCTTT
TRBV14	-	TRBJ1-2	CASSQAGQRHGYTF	TGTGCCAGCAGCCAGGCTGGACAGAGACATGGCTACACCTTC
TRBV11-2	-	TRBJ2-7	CASSVRTVEQYF	TGTGCCAGCAGCGTCAGGACAGTCGAGCAGTACTTC
TRBV7-9	-	TRBJ2-3	CASSATGGGTDTQYF	TGTGCCAGCAGCGCTACAGGGGGGGGCACAGATACGCAGTATTTT
TRBV28	-	TRBJ2-2	CASSKTGRPAGELFF	TGTGCCAGCAGTAAGACAGGTCGCCCCGCCGGGGAGCTGTTTTTT
TRBV2	-	TRBJ1-1	CASRGQTLEAFF	TGTGCCAGCAGAGGACAGACCCTTGAAGCTTTCTTT
TRBV6-1	-	TRBJ1-1	CASSAHRVRGVEAFF	TGTGCCAGCAGTGCCCACAGGGTACGGGGAGTCGAGGCTTTCTTT
TRBV25-1	TRBD1	TRBJ1-2	CASSYSGTGVVGYTF	TGTGCCAGCAGCTACTCCGGGACAGGGGTCGTTGGCTACACCTTC
TRBV7-2	-	TRBJ1-1	CASSLQPGDRTEAFF	TGTGCCAGCAGCTTACAGCCGGGGGACCGCACGGAAGCTTTCTTT